This T cell receptor (beta chain) was sequenced in a study of beta chain features in type 1 diabetes listed by TCRdb under 2018. For the wider study: Mean age, gender distribution, total cell number and subset yield were not different between patients and healthy donors. Regulatory and stem cell-like memory subsets were obtained from only 8 patients and roughly 8 healthy donors, while naive and central memory subsets were obtained from all 28 donors. The study compared the TCRB repertoires of sorted circulating CD4+ T cell subsets in recently diagnosed type 1 diabetes patients with those in matched healthy donors. A total of just under 110,000,000 sorted cells were examined across all samples, and RNA yield correlated strongly with the number of cells per subset.

Each donor gave one peripheral blood draw, averaging roughly 0.11 L, which was collected into heparinised tubes. Using a panel that included CD45RO, CCR7, CD25, CD127, CD95 and CD27, naive, central memory, regulatory and stem cell-like memory CD4+ T cells were sorted on a BD FACSAria II. Every sorted population had a purity above 98%. PBMCs were isolated immediately by Lymphoprep density gradient centrifugation and stained directly without culture. So that batch effects would be minimized, each experiment stained and sorted samples in pairs, pairing one healthy donor with one patient. The entire isolated RNA was reverse transcribed using the High Capacity cDNA Reverse Transcription Kit, and thus expressed TCRB transcripts were sequenced. Deep immunoSEQ sequencing was applied to naive, central memory and regulatory T cell samples, giving an average of roughly 3.5 million total reads per sample. After sorted cells were lysed in RLT buffer, RNA was extracted with DNase-treated RNeasy Micro or Mini kits, with the choice depending on cell number. To prevent cross-contamination, each cell subset was processed individually, whereas patient and healthy donor samples were processed jointly. The immunoSEQ multiplex PCR was used to amplify TCRB sequences from cDNA, generating 87-bp fragments that spanned the CDR3 region. Amplicons were sequenced on the Illumina HiSeq platform. The original methods were these. Synthetic template baselines were used to correct PCR bias computationally, reads within Hamming distance 2 were collapsed together, and singletons that could not be merged were discarded. By aligning reads against IMGT, V, D and J genes, CDR3 length, and insertions or deletions at six rearrangement sites were assigned. Within each subset, clonotype counts were normalized to sorted cell number, after which true diversity and Gini coefficients were computed with the tcR R package. The overlap coefficient, calculated on TCRB nucleotide sequences, was used to quantify repertoire sharing. Out-of-frame TCRB sequences from naive cells were analyzed as a proxy for the pre-selection repertoire. The immuneACCESS repertoire file appears here via TCRdb, limited to in-frame rearrangements. These files lack a portion of the clones; in checked studies, under half of the deficit traces to unresolved V genes, and the cause of the others is not known. That table is the source of V, J and clone size, and D and trimming were worked out from the DNA. For this sample the table gives 500,000 to 850,000 clones, of which around an eighth were detected only once. The leading ten clones occupy approximately 0.039% of the sample.

General findings and caveats noted by the study authors: Type 1 diabetes patients showed a moderate but significant shortening of TCRB CDR3 length in all four CD4+ subsets. Shorter templates might be favored by PCR, yet because patient and control samples were amplified and corrected together, any such skew would affect both groups equally. Only small numbers of individuals were included in the HLA sub-analyses, which left unresolved whether HLA type had any influence on TCRB rearrangement. The naive, central memory and regulatory TCRB repertoires appeared to resemble one another more closely among patients than among healthy donors. At VDJ recombination sites, patients with type 1 diabetes made fewer insertions and deleted more nucleotides, a pattern implying thymic rearrangement abnormalities. Sequencing cDNA rather than genomic DNA could over-represent highly expressing activated cells, although activation and CD3 levels did not differ between groups.

In regard to this clone: Its antigen remains unidentified. Nothing much larger sits one base from this clone, and base qualities are not available.

The sample was naive CD4+ T cells from blood. This sample's cell subset or site label indicates: true naive CD4+ T cells. The clonotype originates from a man between 18 and 35 years old with type 1 diabetes.

For the CDR3, the sequence is CASSGSGGAEAFF. In nucleotides, the sequence is TGTGCCAGCAGCGGTTCAGGGGGCGCAGAAGCTTTCTTT. The chain joins TRBV9 to TRBJ1-1; 8 bases in the junction line up with TRBD1. After removal of 3 bases from V and 8 bases from J, the junction retains 6 bases not matched to a gene. From its cysteine to its phenylalanine, the CDR3 spans 13 amino acids. Here the CDR3 DNA is all that survives: 39 bases in frame from base 1. Based on the germline V gene, the CDR1 and CDR2 sequences are SGDLS and YYNGEE.